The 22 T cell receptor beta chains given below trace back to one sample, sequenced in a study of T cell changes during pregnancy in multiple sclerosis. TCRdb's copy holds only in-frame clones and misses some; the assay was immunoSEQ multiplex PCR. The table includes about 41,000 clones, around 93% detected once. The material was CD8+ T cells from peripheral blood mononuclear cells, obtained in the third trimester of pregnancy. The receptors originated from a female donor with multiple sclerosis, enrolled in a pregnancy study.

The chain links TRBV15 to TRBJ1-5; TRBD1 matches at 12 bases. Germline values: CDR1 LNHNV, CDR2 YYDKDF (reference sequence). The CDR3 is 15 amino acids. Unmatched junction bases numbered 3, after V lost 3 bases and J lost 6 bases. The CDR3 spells CATSRGQGALQPQHF. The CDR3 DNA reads TGTGCCACCAGCAGGGGACAGGGGGCCCTTCAGCCCCAGCATTTT.

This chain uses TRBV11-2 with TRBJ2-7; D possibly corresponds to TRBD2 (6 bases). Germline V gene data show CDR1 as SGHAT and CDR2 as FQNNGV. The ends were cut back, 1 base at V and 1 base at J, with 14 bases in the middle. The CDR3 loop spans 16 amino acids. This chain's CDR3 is CASSLVSGYLSYEQYF. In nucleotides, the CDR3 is TGTGCCAGCAGCTTAGTTAGCGGCTACCTTTCCTACGAGCAGTACTTC.

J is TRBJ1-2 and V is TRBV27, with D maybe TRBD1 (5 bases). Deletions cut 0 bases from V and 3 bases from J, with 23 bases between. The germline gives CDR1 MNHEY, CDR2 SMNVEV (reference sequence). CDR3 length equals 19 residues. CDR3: CASSLSSPALGGSDYGYTF. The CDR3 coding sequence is TGTGCCAGCAGTTTATCGTCCCCAGCCCTCGGGGGTAGCGACTATGGCTACACCTTC.

CDR3 region: CASNGGSYEQYF. The CDR3 nucleotides read TGTGCCAGCAATGGCGGGAGTTACGAGCAGTACTTC. V gene TRBV28 combines with J gene TRBJ2-7; 7 bases line up with TRBD2. CDR1 and CDR2 (germline): MDHEN, SYDVKM. The CDR3 consists of 12 residues. The junction had 4 bases not matched to a gene; V was cut back by 7 bases and J by 4 bases.

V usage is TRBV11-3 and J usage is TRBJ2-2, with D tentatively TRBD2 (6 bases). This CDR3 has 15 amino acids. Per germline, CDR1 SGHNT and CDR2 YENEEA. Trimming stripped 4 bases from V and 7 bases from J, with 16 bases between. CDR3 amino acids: CASSSYGGAGGELFF. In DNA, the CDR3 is TGTGCCAGCAGCTCCTATGGCGGGGCCGGCGGGGAGCTGTTTTTT.

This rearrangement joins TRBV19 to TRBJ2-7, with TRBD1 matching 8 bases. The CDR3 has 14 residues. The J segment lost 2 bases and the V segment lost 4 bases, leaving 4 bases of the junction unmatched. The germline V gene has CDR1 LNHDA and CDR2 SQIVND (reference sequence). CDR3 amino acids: CASSTDRAPYEQYF. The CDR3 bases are TGTGCCAGTAGTACGGACAGGGCCCCCTACGAGCAGTACTTC.

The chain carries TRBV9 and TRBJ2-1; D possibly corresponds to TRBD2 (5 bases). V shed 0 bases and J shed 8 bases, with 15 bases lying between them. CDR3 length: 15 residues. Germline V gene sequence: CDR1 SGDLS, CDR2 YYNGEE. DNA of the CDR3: TGTGCCAGCAGCGTAGCCGACTGGGAGTCCGATGAGCAGTTCTTC. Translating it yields CASSVADWESDEQFF.

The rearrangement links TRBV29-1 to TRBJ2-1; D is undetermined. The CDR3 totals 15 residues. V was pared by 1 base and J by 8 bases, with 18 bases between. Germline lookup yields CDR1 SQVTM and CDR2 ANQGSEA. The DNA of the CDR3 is TGCAGCGTTGAAGGACCCAGTCCACAGCTTTATGAGCAGTTCTTC. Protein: CSVEGPSPQLYEQFF.

The CDR3 loop reads CASSYQLIPYEQYF. Written as DNA, the CDR3 is TGTGCCAGCAGTTATCAGTTGATCCCCTACGAGCAGTACTTC. This rearrangement joins TRBV6-5 to TRBJ2-7; D unresolved. The CDR3 runs to 14 residues. Trimming took 3 bases from V and 2 from J, leaving 11 bases between them. CDR1 and CDR2 from the germline V gene are MNHEY and SVGAGI.

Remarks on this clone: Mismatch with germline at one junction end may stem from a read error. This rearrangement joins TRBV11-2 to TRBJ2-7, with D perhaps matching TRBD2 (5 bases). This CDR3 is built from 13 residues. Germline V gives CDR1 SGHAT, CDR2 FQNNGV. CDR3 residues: CVSSSLAEGEQYF. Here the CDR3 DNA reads TGTGTCAGCAGCTCCCTAGCTGAGGGCGAGCAGTACTTC.

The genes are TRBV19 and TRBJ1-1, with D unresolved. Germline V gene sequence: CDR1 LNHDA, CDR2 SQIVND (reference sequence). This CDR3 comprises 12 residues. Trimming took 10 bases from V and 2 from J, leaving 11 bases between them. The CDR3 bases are TGTGCCACCCGCGCGCCAAACACTGAAGCTTTCTTT. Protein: CATRAPNTEAFF.

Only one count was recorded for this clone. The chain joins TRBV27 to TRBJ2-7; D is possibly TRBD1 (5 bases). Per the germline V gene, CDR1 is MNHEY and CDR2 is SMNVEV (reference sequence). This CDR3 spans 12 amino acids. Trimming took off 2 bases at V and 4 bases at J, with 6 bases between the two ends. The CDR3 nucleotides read TGTGCCAGCAGTTTACAGGGATACGAGCAGTACTTC. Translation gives CASSLQGYEQYF.

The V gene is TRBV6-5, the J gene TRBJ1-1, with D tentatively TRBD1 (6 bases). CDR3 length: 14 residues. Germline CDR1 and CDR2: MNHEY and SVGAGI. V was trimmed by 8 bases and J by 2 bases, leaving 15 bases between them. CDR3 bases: TGTGCCAGCGCCCTAGAGGACAGCAACACTGAAGCTTTCTTT. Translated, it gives CASALEDSNTEAFF.

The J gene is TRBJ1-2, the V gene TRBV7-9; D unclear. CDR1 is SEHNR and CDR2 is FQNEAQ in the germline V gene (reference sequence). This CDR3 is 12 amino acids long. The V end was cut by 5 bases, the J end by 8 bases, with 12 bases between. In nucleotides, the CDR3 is TGTGCCAGCAGCCACGGGGATGTGGGCTACACCTTC. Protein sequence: CASSHGDVGYTF.

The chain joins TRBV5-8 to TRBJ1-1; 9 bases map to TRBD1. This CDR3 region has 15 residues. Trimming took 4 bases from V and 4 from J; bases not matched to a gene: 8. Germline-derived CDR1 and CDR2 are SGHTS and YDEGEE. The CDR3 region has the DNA TGTGCCAGCAGCGGTTACGGGACAGGGACCACTGAAGCTTTCTTT. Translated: CASSGYGTGTTEAFF.

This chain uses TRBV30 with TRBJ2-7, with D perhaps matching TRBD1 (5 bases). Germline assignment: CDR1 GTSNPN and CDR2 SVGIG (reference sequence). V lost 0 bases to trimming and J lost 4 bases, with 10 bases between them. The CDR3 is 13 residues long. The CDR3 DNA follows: TGTGCCTGGAGTGTTGGACACTTATACGAGCAGTACTTC. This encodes CAWSVGHLYEQYF.

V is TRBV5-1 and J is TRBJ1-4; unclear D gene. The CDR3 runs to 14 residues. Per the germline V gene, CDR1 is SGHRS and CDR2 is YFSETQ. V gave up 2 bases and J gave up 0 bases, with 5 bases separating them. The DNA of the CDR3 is TGCGCCAGCAGCTTAACAGCAACTAATGAAAAACTGTTTTTT. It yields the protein CASSLTATNEKLFF.

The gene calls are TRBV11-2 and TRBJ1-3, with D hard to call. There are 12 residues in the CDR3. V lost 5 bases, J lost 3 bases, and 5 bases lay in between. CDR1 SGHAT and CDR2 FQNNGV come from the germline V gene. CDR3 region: CASSIGGNTIYF. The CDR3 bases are TGTGCCAGCAGCATCGGTGGAAACACCATATATTTT.

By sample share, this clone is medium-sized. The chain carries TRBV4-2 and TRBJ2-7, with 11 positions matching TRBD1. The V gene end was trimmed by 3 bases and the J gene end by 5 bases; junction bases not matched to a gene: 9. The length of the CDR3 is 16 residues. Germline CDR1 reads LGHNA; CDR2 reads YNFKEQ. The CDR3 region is CASSHQTGTGGNEQYF. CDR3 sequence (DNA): TGTGCCAGCAGCCACCAAACCGGGACAGGGGGGAACGAGCAGTACTTC.

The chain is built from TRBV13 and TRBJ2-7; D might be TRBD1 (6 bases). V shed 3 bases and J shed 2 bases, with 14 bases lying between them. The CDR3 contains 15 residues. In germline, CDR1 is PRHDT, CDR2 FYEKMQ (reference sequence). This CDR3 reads CASSFRGAGAYEQYF. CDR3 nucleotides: TGTGCCAGCAGCTTCAGAGGGGCAGGGGCCTACGAGCAGTACTTC.

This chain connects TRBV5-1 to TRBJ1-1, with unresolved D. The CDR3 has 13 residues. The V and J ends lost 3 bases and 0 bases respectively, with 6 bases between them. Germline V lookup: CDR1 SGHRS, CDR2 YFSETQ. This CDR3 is CASSSTMNTEAFF. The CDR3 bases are TGCGCCAGCAGCTCCACTATGAACACTGAAGCTTTCTTT.

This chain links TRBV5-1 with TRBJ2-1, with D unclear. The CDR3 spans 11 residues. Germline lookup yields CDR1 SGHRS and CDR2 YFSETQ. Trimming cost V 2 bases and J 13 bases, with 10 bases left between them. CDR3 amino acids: CASSFGERQFF. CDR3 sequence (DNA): TGCGCCAGCAGCTTTGGAGAACGTCAGTTCTTC.